The table lists the clone carrying this TCR beta chain with a few counts. The antigen remains undetermined. The PCR contained 60 Vbeta and 13 Jbeta primers. Here immunoSEQ multiplex PCR was the method, and the copy in TCRdb shows in-frame clones only, minus some. The table includes more than 100,000 clones, about 70% detected once. CDR1 MNHEY and CDR2 SVGAGI come from the germline V gene. The CDR3 totals 15 residues. With V trimmed by 8 bases and J by 1 base, 4 bases remained unmatched. The data stem from a study of cytomegalovirus exposure and HLA in healthy donors. Notes on the study in general: Immune exposure data for these donors was limited to CMV serostatus. An observed cluster of highly shared sequence variants was recorded as a likely sequencing artifact. Trimming of TCR beta V- and J-genes showed a link, identified in a later analysis, to a missense DCLRE1C variant.

Among the donors, all were healthy bone marrow donors. The source is a woman aged 40 to 50 in good health and CMV-seronegative. The V and J genes are TRBV6-5 and TRBJ2-2, with 10 nucleotides matching TRBD2. Source material: PBMCs. The CDR3 loop is CASAPSGGNTGELFF. Written as DNA, the CDR3 is TGTGCCAGCGCCCCTAGCGGGGGGAACACCGGGGAGCTGTTTTTT.